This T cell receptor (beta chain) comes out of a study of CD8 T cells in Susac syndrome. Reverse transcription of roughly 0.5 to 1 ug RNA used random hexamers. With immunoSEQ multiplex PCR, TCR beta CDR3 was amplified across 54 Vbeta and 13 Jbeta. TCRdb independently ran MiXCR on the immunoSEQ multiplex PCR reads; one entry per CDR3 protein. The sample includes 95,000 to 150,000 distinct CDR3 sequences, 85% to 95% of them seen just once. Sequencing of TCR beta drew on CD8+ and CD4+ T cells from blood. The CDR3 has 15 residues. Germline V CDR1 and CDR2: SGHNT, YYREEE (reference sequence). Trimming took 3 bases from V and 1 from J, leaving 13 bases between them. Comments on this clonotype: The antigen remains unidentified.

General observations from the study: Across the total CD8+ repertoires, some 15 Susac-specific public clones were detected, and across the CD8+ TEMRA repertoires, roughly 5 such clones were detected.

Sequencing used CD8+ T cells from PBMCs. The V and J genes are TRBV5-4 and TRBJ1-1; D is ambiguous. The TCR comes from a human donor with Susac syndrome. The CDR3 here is CASSWEASRNTEAFF. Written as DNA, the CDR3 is TGTGCCAGCAGCTGGGAGGCCTCCAGGAACACTGAAGCTTTCTTT.